This is a list of T cell receptor beta chains from one sample in a study of early T cells in non-severe SARS-CoV-2 infection. Each CDR3 protein gets one entry after TCRdb re-called the 5' RACE reads with MiXCR. The data hold about 94,000 distinct CDR3 sequences, with around 14% observed a single time. Sequencing input: whole blood. These TCRs come from an adult who was a healthcare worker with PCR-confirmed SARS-CoV-2 infection or an uninfected control (not recorded which). Each CDR3 is given without its conserved first and last residue. D genes are given only for firm matches. Size values are once, few and many counts, or a class for expanded clones, and some rows have none.

D	size	V	J	CDR3
-	few	TRBV7-9	TRBJ1-3	ASSLGTGRSSGNTIY
TRBD1	few	TRBV28	TRBJ2-7	ASSLLVPGQGSYEQY
-	-	TRBV19	TRBJ1-5	ASRETASNQPQH
-	large	TRBV28	TRBJ1-1	ASSPFLGANTEAF
-	few	TRBV29-1	TRBJ1-1	SVGWRGGNTEAF
TRBD2	-	TRBV10-3	TRBJ2-1	AISYSGGTYNEQF
-	many	TRBV7-9	TRBJ1-5	ASSLSGPGNQPQH
TRBD1	-	TRBV12-3/TRBV12-4	TRBJ1-1	ASSPGDRGQNTEAF
-	few	TRBV2	TRBJ1-6	ASGAGRDSPLH
-	-	TRBV28	TRBJ1-2	ASRYRAAGYT
TRBD1	many	TRBV7-8	TRBJ1-5	ASSLAVRDSHNSNQPQH
TRBD1	few	TRBV5-4	TRBJ2-3	ASSLGDRSTDTQY
-	few	TRBV4-1	TRBJ1-1	ASSHYPGRGIRKAF
TRBD1	-	TRBV5-1	TRBJ2-7	ASSKTGVHSEQY
TRBD2	-	TRBV11-2	TRBJ2-1	ASSSTGTRPHNEQF
-	-	TRBV7-6	TRBJ2-3	ASSYLPRTKSTDTQY
-	-	TRBV2	TRBJ2-5	ASSEMSWGTQY
-	-	TRBV7-9	TRBJ2-7	ASTLTGGNEQY
-	-	TRBV5-1	TRBJ2-2	ASSSPGMFAGELF
TRBD1	many	TRBV6-5	TRBJ1-3	ASSYSTGQGGNTIY
TRBD1	many	TRBV2	TRBJ1-5	ASNLQGAGQPQH
-	-	TRBV25-1	TRBJ1-1	ASSWGGGSTEAF
TRBD1	-	TRBV10-1	TRBJ1-4	ASQGQGGEKLF
-	many	TRBV5-1	TRBJ1-2	ASSFDSYGYT
-	many	TRBV9	TRBJ1-2	ASSSYHGYT
-	many	TRBV27	TRBJ2-1	ASSPSTGLNEQF
-	many	TRBV29-1	TRBJ2-1	SVRGTVNSANEQF
-	many	TRBV2	TRBJ1-3	ASSDGAASGNTIY
TRBD1	-	TRBV28	TRBJ2-7	ASSEATGGLHEQY
-	many	TRBV7-9	TRBJ1-1	ASSPLGTEAF
-	-	TRBV29-1	TRBJ1-2	SVDRETYGYT
TRBD2	-	TRBV28	TRBJ2-5	ASSLGGAGGTQY
-	-	TRBV27	TRBJ1-2	ASSLFPGAPANYGYT
-	many	TRBV18	TRBJ1-3	ASSPQGHTGNTIY
TRBD1	many	TRBV27	TRBJ2-3	ASSREGGGTDTQY